This record concerns one TCR beta chain sequence. What it binds is not known. Profiling relied on immunoSEQ multiplex PCR, and the TCRdb table lists in-frame clones only, not all of them. The profile shows a few million clones, roughly 95% of them singletons. The source of the sample is a study of shared clonotypes between healthy human individuals. Overall study results and limits: In general, naive subsets displayed greater estimated richness than memory subsets did.

Sequencing was carried out using naive CD4+ T cells sorted from blood. Subset denoted: CD45RA+ positively selected. The clonotype was recovered from a man younger than 30 in good health.

CDR3 loop: CASTSTRADTQYF. In nucleotides, the CDR3 is TGTGCCAGCACCTCTACGAGGGCAGATACGCAGTATTTT. This chain links TRBV7-9 with TRBJ2-3, with a weak D call TRBD2 (5 bases). The CDR3 totals 13 residues. Germline V gene lookup returns CDR1 SEHNR and CDR2 FQNEAQ (reference sequence). V was trimmed by 7 bases and J by 4 bases, leaving 12 bases between them.